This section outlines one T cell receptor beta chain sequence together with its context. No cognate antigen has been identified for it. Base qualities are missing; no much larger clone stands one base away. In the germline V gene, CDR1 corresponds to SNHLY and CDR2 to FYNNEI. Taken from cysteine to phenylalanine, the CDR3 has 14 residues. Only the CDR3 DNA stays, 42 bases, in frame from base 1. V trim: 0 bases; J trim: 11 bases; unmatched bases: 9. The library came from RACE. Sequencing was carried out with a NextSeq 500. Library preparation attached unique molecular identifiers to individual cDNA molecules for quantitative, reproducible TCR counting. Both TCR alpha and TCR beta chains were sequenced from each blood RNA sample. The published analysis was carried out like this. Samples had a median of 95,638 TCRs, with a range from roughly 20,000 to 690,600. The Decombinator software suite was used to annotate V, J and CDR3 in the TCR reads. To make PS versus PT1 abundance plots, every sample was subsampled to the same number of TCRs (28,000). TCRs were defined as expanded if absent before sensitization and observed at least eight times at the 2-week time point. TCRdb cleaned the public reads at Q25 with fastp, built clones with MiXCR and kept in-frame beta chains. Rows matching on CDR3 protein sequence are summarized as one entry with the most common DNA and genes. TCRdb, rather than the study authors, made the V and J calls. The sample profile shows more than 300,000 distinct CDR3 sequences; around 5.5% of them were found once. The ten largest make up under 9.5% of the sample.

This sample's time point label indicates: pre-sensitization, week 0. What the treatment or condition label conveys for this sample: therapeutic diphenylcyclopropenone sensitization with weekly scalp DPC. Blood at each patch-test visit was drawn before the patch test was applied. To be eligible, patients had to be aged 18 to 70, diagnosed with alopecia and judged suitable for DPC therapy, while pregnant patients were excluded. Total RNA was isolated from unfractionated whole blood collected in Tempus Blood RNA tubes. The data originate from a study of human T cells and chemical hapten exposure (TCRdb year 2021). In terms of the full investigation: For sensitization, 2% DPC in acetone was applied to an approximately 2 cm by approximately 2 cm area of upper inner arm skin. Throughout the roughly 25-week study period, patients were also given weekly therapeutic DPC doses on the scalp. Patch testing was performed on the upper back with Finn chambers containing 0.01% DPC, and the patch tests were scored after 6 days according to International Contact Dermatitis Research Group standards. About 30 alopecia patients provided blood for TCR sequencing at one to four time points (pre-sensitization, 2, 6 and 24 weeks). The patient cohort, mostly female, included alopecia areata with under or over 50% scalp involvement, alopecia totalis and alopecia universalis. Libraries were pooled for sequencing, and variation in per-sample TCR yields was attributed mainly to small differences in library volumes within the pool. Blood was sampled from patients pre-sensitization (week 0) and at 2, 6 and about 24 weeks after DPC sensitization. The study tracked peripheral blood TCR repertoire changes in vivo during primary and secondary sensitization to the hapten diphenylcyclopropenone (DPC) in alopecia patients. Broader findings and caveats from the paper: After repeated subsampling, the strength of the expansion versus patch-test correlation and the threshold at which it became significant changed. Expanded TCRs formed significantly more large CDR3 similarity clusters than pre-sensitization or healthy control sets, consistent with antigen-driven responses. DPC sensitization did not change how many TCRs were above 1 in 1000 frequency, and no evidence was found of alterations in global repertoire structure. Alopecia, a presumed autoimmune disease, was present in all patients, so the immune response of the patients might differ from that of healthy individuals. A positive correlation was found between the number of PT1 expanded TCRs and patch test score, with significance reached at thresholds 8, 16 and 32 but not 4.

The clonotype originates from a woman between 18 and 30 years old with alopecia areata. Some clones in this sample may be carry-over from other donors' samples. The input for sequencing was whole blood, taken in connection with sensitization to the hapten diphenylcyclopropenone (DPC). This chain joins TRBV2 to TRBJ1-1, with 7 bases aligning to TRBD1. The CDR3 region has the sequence CASSEAWTGTEAFF. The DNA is TGTGCCAGCAGTGAAGCCTGGACAGGCACCGAGGCTTTCTTT.